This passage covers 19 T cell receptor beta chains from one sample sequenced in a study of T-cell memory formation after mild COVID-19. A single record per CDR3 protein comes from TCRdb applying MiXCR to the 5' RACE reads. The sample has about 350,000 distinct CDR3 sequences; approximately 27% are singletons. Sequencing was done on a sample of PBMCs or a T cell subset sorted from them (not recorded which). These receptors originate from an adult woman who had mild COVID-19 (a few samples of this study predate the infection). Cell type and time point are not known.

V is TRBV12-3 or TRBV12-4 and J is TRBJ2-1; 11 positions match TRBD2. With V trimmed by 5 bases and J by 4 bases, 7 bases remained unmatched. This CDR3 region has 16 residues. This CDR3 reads CASSPVAGGPYNEQFF. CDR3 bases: TGTGCCAGCAGTCCAGTAGCGGGGGGGCCATACAATGAGCAGTTCTTC.

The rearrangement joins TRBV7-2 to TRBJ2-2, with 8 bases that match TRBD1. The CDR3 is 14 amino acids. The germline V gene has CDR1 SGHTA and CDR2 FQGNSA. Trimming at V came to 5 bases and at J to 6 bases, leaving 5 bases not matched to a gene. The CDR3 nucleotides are TGTGCCAGCAGCCAGGACAGGGTCCCCGGGGAGCTGTTTTTT. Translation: CASSQDRVPGELFF.

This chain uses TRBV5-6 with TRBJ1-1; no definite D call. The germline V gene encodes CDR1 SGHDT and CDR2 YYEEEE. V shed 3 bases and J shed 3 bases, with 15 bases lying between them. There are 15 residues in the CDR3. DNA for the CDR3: TGTGCCAGCAGCTCCACCGTGGGTAGGGACACTGAAGCTTTCTTT. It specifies CASSSTVGRDTEAFF.

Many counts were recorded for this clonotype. CDR3 nucleotides: TGTGCCAGCTCACCGTACCAAGAGACCCAGTACTTC. Its protein is CASSPYQETQYF. This chain connects TRBV18 to TRBJ2-5; no clear D. V gave up 3 bases and J gave up 0 bases, with 2 bases separating them. From germline, CDR1 is KGHSH and CDR2 LQKENI. The length of the CDR3 is 12 residues. The full variable domain, completed using reference TRBV18 and TRBJ2-5, is NAGVMQNPRHLVRRRGQEARLRCSPMKGHSHVYWYRQLPEEGLKFMVYLQKENIIDESGMPKERFSAEFPKEGPSILRIQQVVRGDSAAYFCASSPYQETQYFGPGTRLLVL.

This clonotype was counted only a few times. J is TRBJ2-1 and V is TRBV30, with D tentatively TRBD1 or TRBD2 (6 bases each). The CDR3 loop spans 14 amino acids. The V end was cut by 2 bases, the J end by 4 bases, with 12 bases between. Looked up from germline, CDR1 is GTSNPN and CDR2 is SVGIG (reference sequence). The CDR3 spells CAWSKGGLYNEQFF. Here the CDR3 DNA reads TGTGCCTGGAGTAAAGGGGGGCTATACAATGAGCAGTTCTTC.

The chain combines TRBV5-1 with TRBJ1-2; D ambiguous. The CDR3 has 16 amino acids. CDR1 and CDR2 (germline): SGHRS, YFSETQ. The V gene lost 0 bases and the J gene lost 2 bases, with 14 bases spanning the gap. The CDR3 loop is CASSLEAGLRNYGYTF. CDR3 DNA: TGCGCCAGCAGCTTGGAGGCAGGTTTAAGAAACTATGGCTACACCTTC. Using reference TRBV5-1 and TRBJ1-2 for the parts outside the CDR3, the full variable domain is KAGVTQTPRYLIKTRGQQVTLSCSPISGHRSVSWYQQTPGQGLQFLFEYFSETQRNKGNFPGRFSGRQFSNSRSEMNVSTLELGDSALYLCASSLEAGLRNYGYTFGSGTRLTVV.

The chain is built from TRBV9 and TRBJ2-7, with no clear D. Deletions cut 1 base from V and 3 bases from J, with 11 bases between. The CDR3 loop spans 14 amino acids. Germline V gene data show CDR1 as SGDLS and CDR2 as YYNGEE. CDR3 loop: CASSVRAGGYEQYF. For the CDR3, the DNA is TGTGCCAGCAGCGTAAGGGCAGGCGGCTACGAGCAGTACTTC.

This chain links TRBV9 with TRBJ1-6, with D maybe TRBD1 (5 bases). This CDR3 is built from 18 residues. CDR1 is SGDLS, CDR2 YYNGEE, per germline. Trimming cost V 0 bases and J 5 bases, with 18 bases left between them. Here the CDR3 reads CASSVGGAAGSNNSPLHF. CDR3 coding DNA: TGTGCCAGCAGCGTAGGAGGAGCGGCAGGGTCGAATAATTCACCCCTCCACTTT.

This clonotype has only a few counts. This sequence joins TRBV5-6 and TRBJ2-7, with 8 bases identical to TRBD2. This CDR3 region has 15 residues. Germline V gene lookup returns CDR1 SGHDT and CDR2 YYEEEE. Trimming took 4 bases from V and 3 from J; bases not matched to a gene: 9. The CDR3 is CASSASSGSLYEQYF. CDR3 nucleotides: TGTGCCAGCAGCGCCTCTAGCGGGTCACTCTACGAGCAGTACTTC.

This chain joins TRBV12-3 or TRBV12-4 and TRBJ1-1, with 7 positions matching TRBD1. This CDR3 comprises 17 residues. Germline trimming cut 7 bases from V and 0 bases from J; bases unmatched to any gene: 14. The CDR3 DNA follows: TGTGCCAGCACACCCACCAGACGACAGGGACTGAACACTGAAGCTTTCTTT. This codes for CASTPTRRQGLNTEAFF.

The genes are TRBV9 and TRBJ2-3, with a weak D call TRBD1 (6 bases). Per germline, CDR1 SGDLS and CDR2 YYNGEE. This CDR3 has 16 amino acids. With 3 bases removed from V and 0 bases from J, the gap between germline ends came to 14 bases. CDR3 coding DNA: TGTGCCAGCAGCGCGCCTACAGGGTCTAGCACAGATACGCAGTATTTT. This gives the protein CASSAPTGSSTDTQYF. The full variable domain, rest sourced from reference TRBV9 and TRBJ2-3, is DSGVTQTPKHLITATGQRVTLRCSPRSGDLSVYWYQQSLDQGLQFLIQYYNGEERAKGNILERFSAQQFPDLHSELNLSSLELGDSALYFCASSAPTGSSTDTQYFGPGTRLTVL.

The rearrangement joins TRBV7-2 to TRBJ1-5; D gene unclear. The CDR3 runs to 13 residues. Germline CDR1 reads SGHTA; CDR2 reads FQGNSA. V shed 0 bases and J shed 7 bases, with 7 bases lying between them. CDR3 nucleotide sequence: TGTGCCAGCAGCTTAGCGGCGCACCAGCCCCAGCATTTT. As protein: CASSLAAHQPQHF.

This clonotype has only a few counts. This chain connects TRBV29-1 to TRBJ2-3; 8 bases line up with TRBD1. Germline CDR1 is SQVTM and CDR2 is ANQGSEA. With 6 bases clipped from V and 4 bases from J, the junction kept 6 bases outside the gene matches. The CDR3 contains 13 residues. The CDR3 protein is CSVPGQASDTQYF. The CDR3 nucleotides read TGCAGCGTCCCGGGACAGGCCTCAGATACGCAGTATTTT.

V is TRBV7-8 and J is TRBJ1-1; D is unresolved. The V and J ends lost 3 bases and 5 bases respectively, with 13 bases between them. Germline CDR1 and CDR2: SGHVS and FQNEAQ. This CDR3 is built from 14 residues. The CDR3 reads CASSFPGRGTEAFF. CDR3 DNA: TGTGCCAGCAGCTTCCCCGGACGGGGTACTGAAGCTTTCTTT.

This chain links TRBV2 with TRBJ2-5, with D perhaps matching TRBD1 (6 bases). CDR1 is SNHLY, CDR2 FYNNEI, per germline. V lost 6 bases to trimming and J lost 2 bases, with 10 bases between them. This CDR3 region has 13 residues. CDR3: CASSGTLQETQYF. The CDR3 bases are TGTGCCAGCAGCGGGACACTTCAAGAGACCCAGTACTTC.

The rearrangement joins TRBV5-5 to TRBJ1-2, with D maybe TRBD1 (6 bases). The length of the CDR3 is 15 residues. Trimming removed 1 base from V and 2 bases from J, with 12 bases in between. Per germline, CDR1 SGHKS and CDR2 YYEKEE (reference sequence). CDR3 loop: CASSLYEQGNYGYTF. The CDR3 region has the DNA TGTGCCAGCAGCTTGTACGAACAGGGCAACTATGGCTACACCTTC.

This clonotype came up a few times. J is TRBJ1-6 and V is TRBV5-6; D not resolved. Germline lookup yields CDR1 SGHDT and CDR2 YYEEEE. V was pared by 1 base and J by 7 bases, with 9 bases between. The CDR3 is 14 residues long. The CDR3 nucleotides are TGTGCCAGCAGCTTGCCGATGTGGAATTCACCCCTCCACTTT. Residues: CASSLPMWNSPLHF.

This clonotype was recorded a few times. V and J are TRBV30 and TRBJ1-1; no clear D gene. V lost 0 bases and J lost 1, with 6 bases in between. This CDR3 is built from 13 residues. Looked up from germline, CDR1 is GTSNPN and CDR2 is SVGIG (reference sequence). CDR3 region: CAWSVLGNTEAFF. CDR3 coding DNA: TGTGCCTGGAGTGTCCTCGGGAACACTGAAGCTTTCTTT.

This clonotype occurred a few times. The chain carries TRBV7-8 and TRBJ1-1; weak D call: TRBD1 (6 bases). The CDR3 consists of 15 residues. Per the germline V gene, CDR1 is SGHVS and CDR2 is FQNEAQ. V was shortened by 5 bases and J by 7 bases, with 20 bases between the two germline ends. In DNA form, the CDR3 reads TGTGCCAGCAGCCTATCAGCCTTTGGGACACATGAAGCTTTCTTT. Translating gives CASSLSAFGTHEAFF.